Below, 29 T cell receptor beta chains from the same sample are listed, as sequenced in a study of T cell repertoires in cytomegalovirus infection. TCRdb recomputed calls from the reads with MiXCR, one row per CDR3 protein. The table has hundreds of thousands of distinct CDR3 sequences, about 33% seen once. The antigens for these receptors are not known. Here the sequenced sample was cultured CD8+ T cells from PBMCs, taken from culture after CMV antigen stimulation. These receptors were obtained from a human donor in good health (CMV status not recorded). Some clones in this sample may be carry-over from other donors' samples.

This clonotype was recorded at least ten times. The chain uses TRBV6-2 or TRBV6-3 and TRBJ2-1, with TRBD2 as a possible D gene (6 bases). This CDR3 is 15 amino acids long. V lost 7 bases to trimming and J lost 6 bases, with 19 bases between them. Germline loops: CDR1 MNHEY, CDR2 SVGEGT. In DNA, the CDR3 is TGTGCCAGCACCCCCCTGGAGGGATCGGGCAATGAGCAGTTCTTC. The encoded protein is CASTPLEGSGNEQFF.

The chain carries TRBV5-4 and TRBJ2-2; D gene uncertain. CDR3 length: 15 amino acids. V was pared by 3 bases and J by 3 bases, with 12 bases between. From germline, CDR1 is SGHNT and CDR2 YYREEE (reference sequence). Written as DNA, the CDR3 is TGTGCCAGCAGCTCCCGGGCAAAGGACACCGGGGAGCTGTTTTTT. Translation gives CASSSRAKDTGELFF. The variable domain in full, with the rest retrieved from reference TRBV5-4 and TRBJ2-2, is ETGVTQSPTHLIKTRGQQVTLRCSSQSGHNTVSWYQQALGQGPQFIFQYYREEENGRGNFPPRFSGLQFPNYSSELNVNALELDDSALYLCASSSRAKDTGELFFGEGSRLTVL.

V is TRBV5-1 and J is TRBJ2-3; TRBD1 might be the D (6 bases). Between the trimmed V and J ends, which lost 0 bases and 6 bases, there was a span of 20 bases. CDR1 SGHRS and CDR2 YFSETQ come from the germline V gene. There are 17 residues in the CDR3. CDR3 coding DNA: TGCGCCAGCAGCTTGGTCTACGGACAGAATCTCGTCGATACGCAGTATTTT. Translation: CASSLVYGQNLVDTQYF. The entire variable domain, with the rest obtained from reference TRBV5-1 and TRBJ2-3, is as follows: KAGVTQTPRYLIKTRGQQVTLSCSPISGHRSVSWYQQTPGQGLQFLFEYFSETQRNKGNFPGRFSGRQFSNSRSEMNVSTLELGDSALYLCASSLVYGQNLVDTQYFGPGTRLTVL.

This clonotype was seen more than once but under ten times. CDR3 in amino acids: CASSLRGRGRDTQYF. Written as DNA, the CDR3 is TGTGCCAGCAGTTTAAGGGGCAGGGGGCGGGATACGCAGTATTTT. This rearrangement joins TRBV12-3 or TRBV12-4 to TRBJ2-3; 8 bases match TRBD1. Trimming at V came to 2 bases and at J to 6 bases, leaving 7 bases not matched to a gene. The CDR3 has 15 amino acids.

This clonotype was counted between two and nine times. This sequence joins TRBV4-1 and TRBJ2-5; no clear D gene. Germline assignment: CDR1 MGHRA and CDR2 YSYEKL. The CDR3 runs to 14 residues. V lost 3 bases and J lost 5, with 13 bases in between. The DNA of the CDR3 is TGCGCCAGCAGCCAGACCGGGTCCTGGGAGACCCAGTACTTC. Translation gives CASSQTGSWETQYF.

The chain carries TRBV12-5 and TRBJ2-3, with D possibly TRBD2 on 5 matching bases. Trimming pared 3 bases from V and 4 bases from J, leaving 14 bases between. Germline V CDR1 and CDR2: LGHNT, FRNRAP. The CDR3 runs to 15 residues. As DNA, the CDR3 is TGTGCTAGTGGTTTTGGCCTAGCAGTTGCAGATACGCAGTATTTT. Translating gives CASGFGLAVADTQYF.

This chain links TRBV12-3 or TRBV12-4 with TRBJ2-2; D is ambiguous. The CDR3 is 13 amino acids. V lost 6 bases, J lost 6 bases, and 11 bases lay in between. The DNA for the CDR3 is TGTGCCAGCAGGCCCCATGGGGCCGGGGAGCTGTTTTTT. Its translation: CASRPHGAGELFF.

This sequence joins TRBV13 and TRBJ2-1; perhaps TRBD1 as D (6 bases). V lost 8 bases and J lost 6, with 17 bases in between. The germline CDR1 and CDR2 sequences are PRHDT and FYEKMQ (reference sequence). This CDR3 spans 14 amino acids. CDR3 DNA: TGTGCCAGCTCCAACGGGACACCAGCCAATGAGCAGTTCTTC. This codes for CASSNGTPANEQFF. The full variable domain, in which reference TRBV13 and TRBJ2-1 provide the parts outside the CDR3, is AAGVIQSPRHLIKEKRETATLKCYPIPRHDTVYWYQQGPGQDPQFLISFYEKMQSDKGSIPDRFSAQQFSDYHSELNMSSLELGDSALYFCASSNGTPANEQFFGPGTRLTVL.

This clonotype has just a few counts. The genes are TRBV4-3 and TRBJ2-1; 7 nucleotides align to TRBD1. The germline CDR1 and CDR2 sequences are LGHNA and YSLEER. J gave up 2 bases and V 0 bases, and 4 bases lay outside the gene matches. This CDR3 region has 16 residues. CDR3 residues: CASSQDGTVPYNEQFF. In DNA, the CDR3 is TGCGCCAGCAGCCAAGATGGGACAGTACCCTACAATGAGCAGTTCTTC.

The chain uses TRBV7-9 and TRBJ2-3, with 11 bases fitting TRBD2. CDR3 size: 17 residues. V gave up 4 bases and J gave up 4 bases; unmatched junction bases: 10. Germline CDR1 is SEHNR and CDR2 is FQNEAQ (reference sequence). The chain's CDR3 is CASSSSFSGGAPDTQYF. DNA for the CDR3: TGTGCCAGCAGCTCCTCCTTTAGCGGGGGGGCCCCAGATACGCAGTATTTT.

A note on this clonotype: A far larger clone is one base from this, pointing to a likely read error. This rearrangement joins TRBV7-6 to TRBJ2-1; D is undetermined. This CDR3 region has 11 residues. Germline V gene lookup returns CDR1 SGHVS and CDR2 FNYEAQ. CDR3 loop: CASSLANDQFF. Written as DNA, the CDR3 is TGTGCCAGCAGCTTAGCCAATGATCAGTTCTTC.

This clonotype was seen repeatedly, ten times or more. The chain links TRBV6-2 or TRBV6-3 to TRBJ2-7, with a tentative D call TRBD2 (5 bases). This CDR3 is built from 15 residues. V was clipped by 5 bases and J by 1 base, with 15 bases between them. Germline CDR1 reads MNHEY; CDR2 reads SVGEGT. CDR3 nucleotides: TGTGCCAGCAGTAAGACCCTGGGAGAGTCCTACGAGCAGTACGTC. Translation: CASSKTLGESYEQYV.

Written as DNA, the CDR3 is TGTGCCAGCAGTTACACTACACGACAAGAGACCCAGTACTTC. It yields the protein CASSYTTRQETQYF. The gene calls are TRBV6-2 or TRBV6-3 and TRBJ2-5; D not resolved. CDR1 and CDR2 from the germline V gene are MNHEY and SVGEGT. The CDR3 sequence is 14 residues long. V was pared by 2 bases and J by 2 bases, with 9 bases between.

Worth noting for this clonotype: A much larger clone lies one base from this, so it may be a read error. CDR3 DNA: TGTGCCAGCAGCGGGGAGACTGGAAACACCATATATTTT. It translates to CASSGETGNTIYF. The J gene is TRBJ1-3, the V gene TRBV5-4; D is ambiguous. Germline CDR1 and CDR2: SGHNT and YYREEE (reference sequence). With 4 bases removed from V and 2 bases from J, the gap between germline ends came to 7 bases. CDR3 length equals 13 residues.

This clonotype was observed many times. The chain uses TRBV7-8 and TRBJ2-6, with D tentatively TRBD2 (5 bases). V gave up 3 bases and J gave up 0 bases, with 15 bases separating them. This CDR3 contains 18 residues. The germline V gene encodes CDR1 SGHVS and CDR2 FQNEAQ. In nucleotides, the CDR3 is TGTGCCAGCAGCTTGGAGTACGGACTTACCTCTGGGGCCAACGTCCTGACTTTC. Translated, it gives CASSLEYGLTSGANVLTF.

This clonotype was seen a few times. The J gene is TRBJ2-7, the V gene TRBV10-3, with no clear D. V lost 4 bases and J 0 bases, leaving 13 bases between the germline ends. The CDR3 has 15 amino acids. CDR1 and CDR2 (germline): ENHRY, SYGVKD. In DNA form, the CDR3 reads TGTGCCATCAGTGTGGACCTATACACCTCCTACGAGCAGTACTTC. Its protein is CAISVDLYTSYEQYF.

The chain combines TRBV6-6 with TRBJ2-7; TRBD1 matches at 9 bases. V gave up 5 bases and J gave up 4 bases; unmatched junction bases: 6. Germline assignment: CDR1 MNHNY and CDR2 SVGAGI (reference sequence). The CDR3 length is 14 residues. CDR3 bases: TGTGCCAGCAGTCGGACAGGGGACAGTTACGAGCAGTACGTC. It codes for CASSRTGDSYEQYV.

V is TRBV27 and J is TRBJ1-4; the match to TRBD1 covers 8 bases. Germline values: CDR1 MNHEY, CDR2 SMNVEV (reference sequence). The CDR3 extends over 15 amino acids. Unmatched junction bases numbered 5, after V lost 1 base and J lost 7 bases. The CDR3 protein is CASSLYPGGGEKLFF. CDR3 coding DNA: TGTGCCAGCAGTTTATATCCAGGGGGCGGTGAAAAACTGTTTTTT.

This clonotype was seen a handful of times. The V call is TRBV6-5, the J call TRBJ1-6; TRBD1 matches at 8 bases. This CDR3 comprises 17 residues. Germline lookup yields CDR1 MNHEY and CDR2 SVGAGI. Unmatched junction bases numbered 14, after V lost 6 bases and J lost 7 bases. This chain's CDR3 is CASRRADDRGENSPLHF. The CDR3 DNA sequence: TGTGCCAGCAGGAGAGCGGATGACAGGGGCGAAAATTCACCCCTCCACTTT.

CDR3 residues: CASSPILAAYGYTF. CDR3 DNA: TGTGCCAGCAGCCCGATTTTGGCGGCCTATGGCTACACCTTC. The chain links TRBV11-2 to TRBJ1-2, with unresolved D. This CDR3 spans 14 amino acids. Trimming left V 5 bases short and J 4 bases short, with 14 bases between. From germline, CDR1 is SGHAT and CDR2 FQNNGV. The entire variable domain, with the rest obtained from reference TRBV11-2 and TRBJ1-2, is as follows: EAGVAQSPRYKIIEKRQSVAFWCNPISGHATLYWYQQILGQGPKLLIQFQNNGVVDDSQLPKDRFSAERLKGVDSTLKIQPAKLEDSAVYLCASSPILAAYGYTFGSGTRLTVV.

The chain recombines TRBV19 with TRBJ1-1; D possibly corresponds to TRBD1 (5 bases). The CDR3 extends over 13 amino acids. Germline CDR1 and CDR2: LNHDA and SQIVND (reference sequence). Trimming cost V 5 bases and J 6 bases, with 13 bases left between them. The DNA for the CDR3 is TGTGCCAGTAGTTCCGGGACCTCACCTGAAGCTTTCTTT. This gives the protein CASSSGTSPEAFF.

This clonotype was counted only a few times. The chain carries TRBV5-1 and TRBJ2-3; the D call may be TRBD1 or TRBD2 (6 bases each). V lost 3 bases, J lost 4 bases, and 12 bases lay in between. Germline V gene sequence: CDR1 SGHRS, CDR2 YFSETQ. The CDR3 length is 14 residues. CDR3 residues: CASSSVRGADTQYF. CDR3 sequence (DNA): TGCGCCAGCAGCTCGGTAAGGGGGGCAGATACGCAGTATTTT.

There are many counts of this clonotype. The rearrangement uses TRBV7-6 and TRBJ2-1; perhaps TRBD1 as D (5 bases). V lost 4 bases and J lost 6, with 10 bases in between. CDR3 length equals 13 residues. Germline V gene lookup returns CDR1 SGHVS and CDR2 FNYEAQ. CDR3 protein: CASSSQGGNEQFF. The CDR3, as DNA: TGTGCCAGCAGCTCCCAGGGTGGCAATGAGCAGTTCTTC. Full variable domain (rest looked up from reference TRBV7-6 and TRBJ2-1): GAGVSQSPRYKVTKRGQDVALRCDPISGHVSLYWYRQALGQGPEFLTYFNYEAQQDKSGLPNDRFSAERPEGSISTLTIQRTEQRDSAMYRCASSSQGGNEQFFGPGTRLTVL.

The rearrangement joins TRBV28 to TRBJ1-3, with D uncertain. This CDR3 spans 14 amino acids. Trimming left V 4 bases short and J 0 bases short, with 7 bases between. Germline V gives CDR1 MDHEN, CDR2 SYDVKM. CDR3 residues: CASSSTFSGNTIYF. The CDR3 DNA reads TGTGCCAGCAGTTCAACCTTCTCTGGAAACACCATATATTTT.

The V and J genes are TRBV7-6 and TRBJ2-7, with D perhaps given as TRBD1 or TRBD2 (6 bases each). CDR3 length: 15 residues. Per the germline V gene, CDR1 is SGHVS and CDR2 is FNYEAQ. The germline V and J ends were trimmed by 5 bases and 4 bases, with 18 bases remaining between them. The CDR3 DNA reads as TGTGCCAGCAGCCCCCCGGGGGCGAAGCTTTACGAGCAGTACTTC. Protein sequence: CASSPPGAKLYEQYF.

The chain recombines TRBV20-1 with TRBJ2-7, with 7 positions matching TRBD1. This CDR3 region has 12 residues. The junction had 3 bases not matched to a gene; V was cut back by 5 bases and J by 2 bases. The V gene's germline CDR1 is DFQATT and CDR2 SNEGSKA (reference sequence). The CDR3 loop is CSAWDSPYEQYV. CDR3 nucleotides: TGCAGTGCTTGGGACAGCCCCTACGAGCAGTACGTC.

Ten or more counts support this clonotype. This chain connects TRBV6-1 to TRBJ2-2; D is undetermined. The CDR3 spans 13 residues. Per the germline V gene, CDR1 is MNHNS and CDR2 is SASEGT. The V end was cut by 2 bases, the J end by 5 bases, with 6 bases between. Written as DNA, the CDR3 is TGTGCCAGCAGTGAATACAGTACCGGGGAGCTGTTTTTT. It specifies CASSEYSTGELFF.

This sequence joins TRBV15 and TRBJ2-7; D possibly uses TRBD1 or TRBD2 (5 bases each). CDR3 size: 15 residues. Germline V CDR1 and CDR2: LNHNV, YYDKDF (reference sequence). V shed 5 bases and J shed 2 bases, with 16 bases lying between them. CDR3 region: CATSPGTEAPYEQYV. DNA for the CDR3: TGTGCCACCAGCCCCGGGACGGAGGCCCCCTACGAGCAGTACGTC.

In its sample, this clonotype was seen many times. The CDR3 DNA reads as TGTGCCAGCAGTTTAACGCCTAGCGGGGCCTTTGTAGATACGCAGTATTTT. Residues: CASSLTPSGAFVDTQYF. The rearrangement joins TRBV12-3 or TRBV12-4 to TRBJ2-3; 9 nucleotides agree with TRBD2. The V and J ends lost 2 bases and 5 bases, in that order; junction bases with no gene match: 11. This CDR3 spans 17 amino acids.